This T cell receptor (beta chain) was sequenced in a study of blood T cells in healthy people across ages. Regarding the study as a whole: Long-lived donors had more naive CD4+ cells and higher diversity than aged donors. CMV infection status of these donors was not known.

CDR1 is SGHRS, CDR2 YFSETQ, per germline. This CDR3 contains 16 residues. V lost 4 bases, J lost 0 bases, and 14 bases lay in between. With respect to this clonotype: Its antigen is unidentified.

Primers used in a second PCR of roughly 7 to 12 cycles were a sample-barcoded 5' primer and a J-beta primer mix. From each sample, at least 2.5 million paired-end reads containing CDR3 were obtained. TCRdb reprocessed the 5' RACE reads via MiXCR and lists one record per CDR3 protein. The data contain 800,000 to 900,000 distinct CDR3 sequences, 60% to 80% of them seen just once; the ten biggest clones take up about 27%. This rearrangement joins TRBV5-1 to TRBJ2-4, with a tentative D call TRBD2 (5 bases). The sequenced sample was blood. This TCR derives from a man in his thirties or forties in good health. CDR3 bases: TGCGCCAGCAGCGAAGGCGGGCGGTTAGCCAAAAACATTCAGTACTTC. Its protein is CASSEGGRLAKNIQYF.